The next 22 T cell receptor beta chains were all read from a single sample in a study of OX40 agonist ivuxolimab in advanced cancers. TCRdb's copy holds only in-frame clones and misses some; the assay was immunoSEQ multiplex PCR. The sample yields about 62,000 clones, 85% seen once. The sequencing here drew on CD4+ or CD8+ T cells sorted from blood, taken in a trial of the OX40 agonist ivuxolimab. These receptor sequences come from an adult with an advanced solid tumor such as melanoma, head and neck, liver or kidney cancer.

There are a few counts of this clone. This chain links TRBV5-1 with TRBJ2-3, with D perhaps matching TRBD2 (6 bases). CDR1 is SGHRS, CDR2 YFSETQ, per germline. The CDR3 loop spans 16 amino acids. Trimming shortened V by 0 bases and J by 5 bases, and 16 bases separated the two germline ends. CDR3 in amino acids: CASSLDLSGDLDTQYF. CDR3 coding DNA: TGCGCCAGCAGCTTGGATCTTTCGGGGGATTTAGATACGCAGTATTTT.

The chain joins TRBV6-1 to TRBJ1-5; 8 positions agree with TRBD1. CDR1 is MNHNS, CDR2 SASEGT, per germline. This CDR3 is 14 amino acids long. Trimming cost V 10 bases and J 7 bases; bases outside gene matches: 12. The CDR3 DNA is TGTGCCACCCTGGACAGGGTGATCACACAGCCCCAGCATTTT. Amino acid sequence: CATLDRVITQPQHF.

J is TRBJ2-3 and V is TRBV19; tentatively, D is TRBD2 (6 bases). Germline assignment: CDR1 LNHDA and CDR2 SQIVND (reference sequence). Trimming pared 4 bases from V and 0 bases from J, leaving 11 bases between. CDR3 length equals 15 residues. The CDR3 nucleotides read TGTGCCAGTAGTACTGGGGAGGTGAGCACAGATACGCAGTATTTT. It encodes CASSTGEVSTDTQYF.

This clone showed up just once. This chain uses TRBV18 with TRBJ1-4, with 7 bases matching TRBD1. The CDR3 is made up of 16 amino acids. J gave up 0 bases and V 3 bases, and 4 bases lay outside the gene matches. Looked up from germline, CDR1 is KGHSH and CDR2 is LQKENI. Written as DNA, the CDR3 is TGTGCCAGCTCACCCGGACAGGTTTCAACTAATGAAAAACTGTTTTTT. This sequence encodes CASSPGQVSTNEKLFF.

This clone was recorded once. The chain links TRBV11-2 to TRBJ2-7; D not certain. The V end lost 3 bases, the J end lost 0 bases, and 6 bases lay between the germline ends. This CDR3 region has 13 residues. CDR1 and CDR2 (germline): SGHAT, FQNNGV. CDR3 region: CASSLPSSYEQYF. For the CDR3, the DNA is TGTGCCAGCAGCTTGCCCTCCTCCTACGAGCAGTACTTC.

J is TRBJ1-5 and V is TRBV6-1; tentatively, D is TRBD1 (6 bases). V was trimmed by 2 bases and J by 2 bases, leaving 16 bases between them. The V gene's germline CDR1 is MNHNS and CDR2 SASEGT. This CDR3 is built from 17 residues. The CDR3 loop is CASSERGARGGNQPQHF. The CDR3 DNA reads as TGTGCCAGCAGTGAAAGGGGGGCCAGGGGTGGCAATCAGCCCCAGCATTTT.

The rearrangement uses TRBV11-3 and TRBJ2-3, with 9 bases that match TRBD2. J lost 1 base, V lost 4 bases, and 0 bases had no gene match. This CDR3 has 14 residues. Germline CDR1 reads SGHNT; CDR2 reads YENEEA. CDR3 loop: CASSSSGGTDTQYF. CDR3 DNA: TGTGCCAGCAGCTCTAGCGGGGGCACAGATACGCAGTATTTT.

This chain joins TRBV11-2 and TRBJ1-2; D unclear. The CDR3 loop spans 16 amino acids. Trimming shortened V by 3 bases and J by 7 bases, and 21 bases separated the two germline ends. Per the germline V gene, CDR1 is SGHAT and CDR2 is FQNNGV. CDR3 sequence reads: CASSFLGRIASSGYTF. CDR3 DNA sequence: TGTGCCAGCAGCTTTCTCGGCAGAATAGCTTCAAGTGGCTACACCTTC.

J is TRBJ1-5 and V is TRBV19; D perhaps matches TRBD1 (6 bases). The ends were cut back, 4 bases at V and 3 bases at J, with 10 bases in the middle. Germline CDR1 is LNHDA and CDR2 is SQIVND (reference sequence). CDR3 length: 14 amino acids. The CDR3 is CASSTGTHNQPQHF. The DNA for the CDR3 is TGTGCCAGTAGTACCGGGACACACAATCAGCCCCAGCATTTT.

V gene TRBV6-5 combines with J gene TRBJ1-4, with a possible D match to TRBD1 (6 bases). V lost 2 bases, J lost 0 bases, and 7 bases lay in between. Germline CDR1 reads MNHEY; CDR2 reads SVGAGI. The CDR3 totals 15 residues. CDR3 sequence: CASSYGQSTNEKLFF. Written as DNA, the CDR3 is TGTGCCAGCAGTTACGGACAGTCAACTAATGAAAAACTGTTTTTT.

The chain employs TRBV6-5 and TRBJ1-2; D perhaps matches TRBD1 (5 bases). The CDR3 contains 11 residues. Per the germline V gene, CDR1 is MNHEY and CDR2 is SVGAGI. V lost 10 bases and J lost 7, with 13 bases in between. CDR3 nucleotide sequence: TGTGCCAACAGGCGGGGCTCTGGCTACACCTTC. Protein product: CANRRGSGYTF.

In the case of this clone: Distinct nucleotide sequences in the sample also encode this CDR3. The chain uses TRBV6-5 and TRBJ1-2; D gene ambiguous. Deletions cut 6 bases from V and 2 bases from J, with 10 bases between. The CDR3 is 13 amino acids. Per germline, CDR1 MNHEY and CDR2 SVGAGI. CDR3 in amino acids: CASSLDGNYGYTF. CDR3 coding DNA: TGTGCCAGCAGCCTGGACGGCAACTATGGCTACACCTTC.

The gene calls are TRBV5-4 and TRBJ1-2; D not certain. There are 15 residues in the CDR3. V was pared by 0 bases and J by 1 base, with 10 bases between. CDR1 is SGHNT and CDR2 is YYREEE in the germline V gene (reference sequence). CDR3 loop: CASSLVGRNNYGYTF. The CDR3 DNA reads TGTGCCAGCAGCTTGGTAGGCCGGAATAACTATGGCTACACCTTC.

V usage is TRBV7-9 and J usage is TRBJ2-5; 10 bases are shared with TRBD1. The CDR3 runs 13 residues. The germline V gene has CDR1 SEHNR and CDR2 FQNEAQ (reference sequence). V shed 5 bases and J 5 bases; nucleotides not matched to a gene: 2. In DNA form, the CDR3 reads TGTGCCAGCAGCGACAGGGGGCTGGAGACCCAGTACTTC. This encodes CASSDRGLETQYF.

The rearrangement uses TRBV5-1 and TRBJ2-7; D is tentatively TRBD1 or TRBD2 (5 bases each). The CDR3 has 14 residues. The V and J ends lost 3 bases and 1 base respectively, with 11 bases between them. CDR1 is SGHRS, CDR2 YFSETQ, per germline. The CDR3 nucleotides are TGCGCCAGCAGCTCTCCGGGACGTTCCTACGAGCAGTACTTC. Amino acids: CASSSPGRSYEQYF.

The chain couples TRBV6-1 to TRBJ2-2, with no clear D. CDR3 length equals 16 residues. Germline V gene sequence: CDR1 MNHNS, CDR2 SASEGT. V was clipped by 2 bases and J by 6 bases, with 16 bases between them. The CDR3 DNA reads TGTGCCAGCAGTGAATTGACCGCAGACGACGCCGGGGAGCTGTTTTTT. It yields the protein CASSELTADDAGELFF.

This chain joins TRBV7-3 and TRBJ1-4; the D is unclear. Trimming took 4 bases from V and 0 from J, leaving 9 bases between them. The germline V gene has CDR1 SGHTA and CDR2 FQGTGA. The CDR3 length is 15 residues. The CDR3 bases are TGTGCCAGCAGCTCCTACCCTGCAACTAATGAAAAACTGTTTTTT. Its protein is CASSSYPATNEKLFF.

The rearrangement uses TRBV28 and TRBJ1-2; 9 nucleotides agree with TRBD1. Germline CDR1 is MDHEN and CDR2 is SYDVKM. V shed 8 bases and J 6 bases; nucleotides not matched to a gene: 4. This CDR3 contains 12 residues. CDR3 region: CASAQGADGYTF. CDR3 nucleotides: TGTGCCAGCGCACAGGGGGCTGATGGCTACACCTTC.

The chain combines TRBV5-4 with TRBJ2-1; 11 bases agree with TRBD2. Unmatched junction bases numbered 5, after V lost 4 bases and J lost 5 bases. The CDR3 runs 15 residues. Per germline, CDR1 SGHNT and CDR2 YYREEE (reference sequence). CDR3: CASSPRTSGHNEQFF. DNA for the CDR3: TGTGCCAGCAGCCCACGGACTAGCGGGCACAATGAGCAGTTCTTC.

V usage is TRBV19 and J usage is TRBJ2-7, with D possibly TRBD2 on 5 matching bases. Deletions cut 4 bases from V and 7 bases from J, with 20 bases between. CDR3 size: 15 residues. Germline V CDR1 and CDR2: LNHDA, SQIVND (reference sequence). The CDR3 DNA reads TGTGCCAGTAGTACGAGTTTGTTAGTAGGCGGGGAGCAGTACTTC. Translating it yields CASSTSLLVGGEQYF.

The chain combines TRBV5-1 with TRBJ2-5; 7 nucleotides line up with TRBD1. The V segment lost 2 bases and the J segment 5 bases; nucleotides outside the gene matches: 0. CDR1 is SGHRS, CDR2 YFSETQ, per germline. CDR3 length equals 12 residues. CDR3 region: CASSLQGETQYF. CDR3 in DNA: TGCGCCAGCAGCTTACAGGGGGAGACCCAGTACTTC.

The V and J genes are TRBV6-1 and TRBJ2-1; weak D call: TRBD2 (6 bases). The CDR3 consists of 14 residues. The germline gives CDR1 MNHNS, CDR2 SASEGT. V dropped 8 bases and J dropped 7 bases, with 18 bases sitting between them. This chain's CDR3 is CASAAGFVGNEQFF. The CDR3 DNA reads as TGTGCCAGCGCGGCGGGGTTTGTTGGAAATGAGCAGTTCTTC.